The rows below give T cell receptor beta chains drawn from one sample of a study of shared clonotypes between healthy human individuals. Assay: immunoSEQ multiplex PCR; the TCRdb copy retains only in-frame clones and omits some. This sample has over a million clones; around 78% occur once, and the top ten carry 0.55% to 0.7%. Sequenced: memory CD4+ T cells from PBMCs. These receptors were taken from a man aged 18-30 years in good health. Some clones in this sample may be carry-over from other donors' samples. The CDR3 runs from the conserved cysteine through the conserved F or W. The order of the fields is D gene, clone size, J gene, V gene, CDR3 DNA, CDR3 protein. A D gene is named only where the DNA matches it firmly. Clone size appears in some rows only: once, few, many, or a class for an expanded clone.

D: .
size: .
J: TRBJ1-2
V: TRBV7-3
DNA: TGTGCCAGCAGCTCAGGAGAAAATGGCTACACCTTC
CDR3: CASSSGENGYTF

D: .
size: .
J: TRBJ2-6
V: TRBV28
DNA: TGTGCCAGCAGTCCCCAGGGACTCGGGGCCAACGTCCTGACTTTC
CDR3: CASSPQGLGANVLTF

D: TRBD1
size: .
J: TRBJ1-5
V: TRBV10-3
DNA: TGTGCCATCAGTGGGACAGGGGATAGCAATCAGCCCCAGCATTTT
CDR3: CAISGTGDSNQPQHF

D: TRBD2
size: .
J: TRBJ2-4
V: TRBV2
DNA: TGTGCCAGCAGTGAAGCTAGCGGGAGAGCTTGGAACATTCAGTACTTC
CDR3: CASSEASGRAWNIQYF

D: TRBD1
size: .
J: TRBJ2-7
V: TRBV19
DNA: TGTGCCAGTAGGACAGGGGGCAGCTCCTACGAGCAGTACTTC
CDR3: CASRTGGSSYEQYF

D: .
size: .
J: TRBJ2-7
V: TRBV2
DNA: TGTGCCAGCAGGAGGGGGACCGCGGCCTACGAGCAGTACTTC
CDR3: CASRRGTAAYEQYF

D: .
size: once
J: TRBJ1-2
V: TRBV5-1
DNA: TGCGCCAGCAGCTTGCATTGGGGTACGGACAGAGCTAACTATGGCTACACCTTC
CDR3: CASSLHWGTDRANYGYTF

D: .
size: .
J: TRBJ2-3
V: TRBV11-3
DNA: TGTGCCAGCAGCTCACGGAGGGTAGATACGCAGTATTTT
CDR3: CASSSRRVDTQYF

D: .
size: .
J: TRBJ2-3
V: TRBV6-5
DNA: TGTGCCAGCAGTTACTCGGAGGGTACAGATACGCAGTATTTT
CDR3: CASSYSEGTDTQYF

D: .
size: .
J: TRBJ2-7
V: TRBV6-1
DNA: TGTGCCAGCAACCGGCAGGGGGGAGTGGGGGGCGAGCAGTACTTC
CDR3: CASNRQGGVGGEQYF